Following are 27 T cell receptor beta chains from one sample sequenced in a study of T cell repertoires in cytomegalovirus infection. TCRdb re-called the reads through MiXCR, storing one row per CDR3 protein. This sample has roughly 200,000 distinct CDR3 sequences; approximately 17% occur once, and the top ten carry approximately 25%. Sequencing was carried out using CD8+ T cells from PBMCs. Source of these receptors: a human donor in good health (CMV status not recorded). Some clones in this sample may be carry-over from other donors' samples.

The chain employs TRBV4-1 and TRBJ1-2; D is possibly TRBD1 (5 bases). V lost 1 base, J lost 3 bases, and 12 bases lay in between. CDR3 length: 15 residues. CDR1 is MGHRA, CDR2 YSYEKL, per germline. CDR3 amino acids: CASSQVGTGHYGYTF. The DNA for the CDR3 is TGCGCCAGCAGCCAAGTCGGGACGGGACACTATGGCTACACCTTC.

This clonotype was detected only a few times. CDR3 loop: CASSNAGTEAFF. The CDR3, as DNA: TGTGCCAGCAGTAACGCGGGTACTGAAGCTTTCTTT. The genes are TRBV12-3 or TRBV12-4 and TRBJ1-1; D ambiguous. The length of the CDR3 is 12 residues. Trimming shortened V by 5 bases and J by 5 bases, and 9 bases separated the two germline ends.

The V and J genes are TRBV9 and TRBJ2-2, with 8 bases aligning to TRBD2. CDR1 is SGDLS, CDR2 YYNGEE, per germline. This CDR3 region has 18 residues. Losses at the gene ends were 0 bases for V and 3 bases for J; bases not matched to a gene: 10. CDR3 amino acids: CASSVELADVVDTGELFF. Written as DNA, the CDR3 is TGTGCCAGCAGCGTAGAACTAGCGGACGTCGTTGACACCGGGGAGCTGTTTTTT.

This clonotype was observed a handful of times. The chain carries TRBV6-2 or TRBV6-3 and TRBJ1-5; D might be TRBD1 (5 bases). The germline CDR1 and CDR2 sequences are MNHEY and SVGEGT. V lost 6 bases and J 4 bases, leaving 16 bases between the germline ends. CDR3 length: 15 amino acids. The CDR3 sequence is CASRSETAKNQPQHF. The CDR3 DNA is TGTGCCAGCAGGTCCGAGACAGCCAAAAATCAGCCCCAGCATTTT.

The chain joins TRBV9 to TRBJ2-1; D remains unclear. The V gene lost 4 bases and the J gene lost 0 bases, with 14 bases spanning the gap. Germline V gene lookup returns CDR1 SGDLS and CDR2 YYNGEE. The CDR3 runs 16 residues. The CDR3 reads CASSLYATSSYNEQFF. In DNA form, the CDR3 reads TGTGCCAGCAGCCTATATGCCACGAGCTCCTACAATGAGCAGTTCTTC.

The chain combines TRBV5-4 with TRBJ1-2; no reliable D call. Germline loops: CDR1 SGHNT, CDR2 YYREEE (reference sequence). The CDR3 covers 15 residues. V lost 0 bases, J lost 6 bases, and 15 bases lay in between. CDR3 sequence (DNA): TGTGCCAGCAGCTTGGCCGCGGGTCCGCGGGATGGCTACACCTTC. Its protein is CASSLAAGPRDGYTF.

The table lists this clonotype with a count of one. This rearrangement joins TRBV7-2 to TRBJ2-1; D gene unclear. Germline V gene lookup returns CDR1 SGHTA and CDR2 FQGNSA. This CDR3 has 12 amino acids. Trimming pared 7 bases from V and 5 bases from J, leaving 9 bases between. This CDR3 is CASTATNNEQFF. DNA for the CDR3: TGTGCCAGCACCGCTACCAACAATGAGCAGTTCTTC.

Only a few counts were recorded for this clonotype. The gene calls are TRBV4-1 and TRBJ2-2; 7 nucleotides agree with TRBD2. The CDR3 sequence is 16 residues long. V gave up 1 base and J gave up 4 bases; unmatched junction bases: 6. CDR1 is MGHRA, CDR2 YSYEKL, per germline. As DNA, the CDR3 is TGCGCCAGCAGCCAAGCGAACCAGCGGGGCACCGGGGAGCTGTTTTTT. This encodes CASSQANQRGTGELFF.

The rearrangement joins TRBV7-2 to TRBJ1-1; D is unresolved. V lost 4 bases to trimming and J lost 0 bases, with 9 bases between them. Germline V gene sequence: CDR1 SGHTA, CDR2 FQGNSA. The CDR3 sequence is 14 residues long. Here the CDR3 reads CASSYRIMNTEAFF. DNA of the CDR3: TGTGCCAGCAGCTACCGGATTATGAACACTGAAGCTTTCTTT.

The rearrangement uses TRBV6-2 or TRBV6-3 and TRBJ2-7, with D perhaps TRBD1 (6 bases). The CDR3 covers 14 residues. With 4 bases removed from V and 3 bases from J, the gap between germline ends came to 13 bases. Germline-derived CDR1 and CDR2 are MNHEY and SVGEGT. The CDR3, as DNA: TGTGCCAGCAGTTCCACAGGGCGACTCTACGAGCAGTACTTC. It is translated as CASSSTGRLYEQYF.

The V call is TRBV6-2 or TRBV6-3, the J call TRBJ2-7, with 7 bases fitting TRBD1. The CDR3 length is 14 residues. The ends lost 6 bases at V and 2 bases at J; junction bases unmatched: 7. Germline CDR1 is MNHEY and CDR2 is SVGEGT. The CDR3 loop reads CASRPGQRPYEQYF. The CDR3 DNA is TGTGCCAGCAGACCGGGACAGAGGCCCTACGAGCAGTACTTC.

This clonotype appeared a few times. The chain couples TRBV7-9 to TRBJ1-1; TRBD1 matches at 8 bases. Germline CDR1 reads SEHNR; CDR2 reads FQNEAQ (reference sequence). The CDR3 totals 17 residues. V gave up 5 bases and J gave up 4 bases; unmatched junction bases: 15. The chain's CDR3 is CASSIPFDRGPGTEAFF. CDR3 bases: TGTGCCAGCAGCATCCCGTTCGACAGGGGCCCGGGCACTGAAGCTTTCTTT.

There are a few counts of this clonotype. V usage is TRBV7-2 and J usage is TRBJ1-2, with a tentative D call TRBD1 (6 bases). Trimming stripped 3 bases from V and 2 bases from J, with 10 bases between. This CDR3 comprises 14 residues. Per the germline V gene, CDR1 is SGHTA and CDR2 is FQGNSA. In DNA form, the CDR3 reads TGTGCCAGCAGCTTCATCAGGGGAAACTATGGCTACACCTTC. Amino acids: CASSFIRGNYGYTF.

The chain combines TRBV5-6 with TRBJ2-7, with D hard to call. CDR3 length: 15 residues. With 0 bases removed from V and 0 bases from J, the gap between germline ends came to 10 bases. Germline V gene lookup returns CDR1 SGHDT and CDR2 YYEEEE. The CDR3 is CASSLEACPSYEQYF. The CDR3 DNA follows: TGTGCCAGCAGCTTGGAGGCATGCCCCTCCTACGAGCAGTACTTC.

V and J are TRBV7-6 and TRBJ2-7; possibly TRBD1 for D (5 bases). Germline V gene lookup returns CDR1 SGHVS and CDR2 FNYEAQ. The CDR3 loop spans 14 amino acids. V dropped 5 bases and J dropped 0 bases, with 11 bases sitting between them. The DNA for the CDR3 is TGTGCCAGCAGCCCTTACAGGCGCTCCTACGAGCAGTACTTC. This translates into CASSPYRRSYEQYF.

This clonotype was seen a few times. The chain recombines TRBV12-3 or TRBV12-4 with TRBJ2-1; D gene uncertain. This CDR3 has 15 amino acids. V was clipped by 3 bases and J by 1 base, with 10 bases between them. The CDR3 reads CASSFVATSYNEQFF. The CDR3 DNA sequence: TGTGCCAGCAGTTTTGTTGCGACTTCCTACAATGAGCAGTTCTTC.

The CDR3 region has the DNA TGTGCCAGCAGTCCCGGGCCGGACAGGGGAAATGGCTACACCTTC. It encodes CASSPGPDRGNGYTF. The rearrangement joins TRBV6-2 or TRBV6-3 to TRBJ1-2; 9 nucleotides align to TRBD1. After removal of 5 bases from V and 6 bases from J, the junction contained 10 bases not matched to a gene. CDR1 is MNHEY, CDR2 SVGEGT, per germline. CDR3 size: 15 residues.

In its sample, this clonotype was seen once. This rearrangement joins TRBV14 to TRBJ2-1, with unresolved D. The CDR3 loop spans 14 amino acids. CDR1 is SGHDN, CDR2 FVKESK, per germline. The ends were cut back, 2 bases at V and 7 bases at J, with 12 bases in the middle. As DNA, the CDR3 is TGTGCCAGCAGCCAATATCCCGAACAGAATGAGCAGTTCTTC. Translation: CASSQYPEQNEQFF.

CDR3 DNA: TGCGCCAGCAGCCAAGACGAGAGAACCAATCAGCCCCAGCATTTT. Translating gives CASSQDERTNQPQHF. The V call is TRBV4-1, the J call TRBJ1-5; no reliable D call. V was cut by 0 bases and J by 3 bases, with 9 bases left in between. The CDR3 covers 15 residues. Germline V gene lookup returns CDR1 MGHRA and CDR2 YSYEKL.

This chain joins TRBV6-2 or TRBV6-3 and TRBJ1-1; D possibly corresponds to TRBD1 (5 bases). With 7 bases removed from V and 5 bases from J, the gap between germline ends came to 14 bases. The germline gives CDR1 MNHEY, CDR2 SVGEGT. This CDR3 contains 13 residues. CDR3 loop: CASTNRLSTEAFF. CDR3 nucleotide sequence: TGTGCCAGCACAAACAGGCTGAGTACTGAAGCTTTCTTT.

For this clonotype: A junction boundary mismatches the germline segment, possibly from a read error. The V call is TRBV7-6, the J call TRBJ2-7; the D is unclear. The CDR3 is 13 amino acids. Germline CDR1 SGHVS, CDR2 FNYEAQ. The CDR3 here is CASSLRVSYEQYF. In nucleotides, the CDR3 is TGTGCTAGCAGCTTAAGGGTTTCCTACGAGCAGTACTTC.

This clonotype occurred a few times. J is TRBJ2-3 and V is TRBV7-9, with TRBD2 identical over 7 bases. V lost 5 bases to trimming and J lost 6 bases; unmatched junction nucleotides: 14. This CDR3 has 16 amino acids. Germline V gives CDR1 SEHNR, CDR2 FQNEAQ (reference sequence). The CDR3 DNA is TGTGCCAGCAGCCCGATCCGCCCCAGCGGGGTGGATACGCAGTATTTT. Residues: CASSPIRPSGVDTQYF.

The chain uses TRBV19 and TRBJ1-1; 7 bases are shared with TRBD1. This CDR3 has 14 amino acids. Germline V gene lookup returns CDR1 LNHDA and CDR2 SQIVND (reference sequence). Trimming at V came to 9 bases and at J to 4 bases, leaving 11 bases not matched to a gene. The CDR3 region has the DNA TGTGCCAGCCGTTTAGACAGGGTAAGCACTGAAGCTTTCTTT. This encodes CASRLDRVSTEAFF.

The chain couples TRBV20-1 to TRBJ1-6; D unresolved. This CDR3 region has 17 residues. Germline loops: CDR1 DFQATT, CDR2 SNEGSKA (reference sequence). V lost 1 base, J lost 0 bases, and 13 bases lay in between. The CDR3 DNA sequence: TGCAGTGCTAGAGGGACCGGACTGAGCTCCTATAATTCACCCCTCCACTTT. This codes for CSARGTGLSSYNSPLHF.

This clonotype appeared a few times. The chain is built from TRBV6-6 and TRBJ2-7, with TRBD1 matching 9 bases. Germline V lookup: CDR1 MNHNY, CDR2 SVGAGI (reference sequence). CDR3 length: 16 amino acids. V lost 4 bases and J lost 4; bases outside the gene matches: 11. The DNA of the CDR3 is TGTGCCAGCAGTTTCCAGCCCCGGGACAGGGTGTACGAGCAGTACTTC. It translates to CASSFQPRDRVYEQYF.

This clonotype was counted a few times. V gene TRBV11-2 combines with J gene TRBJ2-1; 7 positions agree with TRBD1. This CDR3 is 15 amino acids long. CDR1 is SGHAT and CDR2 is FQNNGV in the germline V gene. J was trimmed by 3 bases and V by 5 bases; bases with no gene match: 7. Here the CDR3 reads CASSPDRALYNEQFF. For the CDR3, the DNA is TGTGCCAGCAGCCCAGACAGGGCGCTCTACAATGAGCAGTTCTTC. Supplemented by reference TRBV11-2 and TRBJ2-1, the full variable domain reads EAGVAQSPRYKIIEKRQSVAFWCNPISGHATLYWYQQILGQGPKLLIQFQNNGVVDDSQLPKDRFSAERLKGVDSTLKIQPAKLEDSAVYLCASSPDRALYNEQFFGPGTRLTVL.

This chain links TRBV6-4 with TRBJ1-1; tentative D call: TRBD1 (5 bases). The V gene's germline CDR1 is MRHNA and CDR2 SNTAGT. This CDR3 is built from 13 residues. Trimming cost V 2 bases and J 5 bases, with 9 bases left between them. CDR3 sequence: CASSDTGTTEAFF. CDR3 DNA: TGTGCCAGCAGTGACACGGGGACTACTGAAGCTTTCTTT.